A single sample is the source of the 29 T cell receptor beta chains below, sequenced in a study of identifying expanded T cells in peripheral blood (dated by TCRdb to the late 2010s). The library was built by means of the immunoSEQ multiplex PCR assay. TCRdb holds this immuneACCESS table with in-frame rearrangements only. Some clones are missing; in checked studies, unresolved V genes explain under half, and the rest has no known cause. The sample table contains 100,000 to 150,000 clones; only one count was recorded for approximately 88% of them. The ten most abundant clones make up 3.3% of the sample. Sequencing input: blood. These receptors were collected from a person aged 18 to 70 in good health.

CDR3 residues: CASSQGVRTGAYNEQFF. The CDR3 nucleotides are TGCGCCAGCAGCCAAGGGGTCCGGACAGGGGCTTACAATGAGCAGTTCTTC. V and J are TRBV4-1 and TRBJ2-1, with 9 bases aligning to TRBD1. Germline CDR1 reads MGHRA; CDR2 reads YSYEKL. The CDR3 sequence is 17 residues long. The ends lost 1 base at V and 4 bases at J; junction bases unmatched: 8.

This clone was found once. The CDR3 DNA follows: TGTGCCAGCAGCTTGAGTCAGGACCTCTACGAGCAGTACTTC. Protein: CASSLSQDLYEQYF. J is TRBJ2-7 and V is TRBV5-4, with no clear D. The CDR3 extends over 14 amino acids. CDR1 and CDR2 (germline): SGHNT, YYREEE (reference sequence). Between the trimmed V and J ends, which lost 1 base and 3 bases, there was a span of 11 bases.

CDR3 in amino acids: CASSLEAGYYGYTF. CDR3 coding DNA: TGTGCCAGCAGCTTGGAAGCGGGATACTATGGCTACACCTTC. The chain has TRBV5-6 and TRBJ1-2, with D unresolved. Germline lookup yields CDR1 SGHDT and CDR2 YYEEEE. V dropped 0 bases and J dropped 3 bases, with 9 bases sitting between them. The CDR3 totals 14 residues.

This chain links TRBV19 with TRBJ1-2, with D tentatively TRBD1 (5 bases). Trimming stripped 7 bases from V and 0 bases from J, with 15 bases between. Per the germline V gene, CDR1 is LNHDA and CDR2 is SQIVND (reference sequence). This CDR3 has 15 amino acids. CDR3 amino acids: CASKSSTASNYGYTF. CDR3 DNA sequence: TGTGCCAGTAAATCCTCGACAGCATCTAACTATGGCTACACCTTC.

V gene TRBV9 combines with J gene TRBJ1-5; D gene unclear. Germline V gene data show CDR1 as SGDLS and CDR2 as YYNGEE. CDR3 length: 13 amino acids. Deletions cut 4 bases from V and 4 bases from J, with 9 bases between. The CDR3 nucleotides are TGTGCCAGCAGCCCAAGCCCAAATCAGCCCCAGCATTTT. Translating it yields CASSPSPNQPQHF.

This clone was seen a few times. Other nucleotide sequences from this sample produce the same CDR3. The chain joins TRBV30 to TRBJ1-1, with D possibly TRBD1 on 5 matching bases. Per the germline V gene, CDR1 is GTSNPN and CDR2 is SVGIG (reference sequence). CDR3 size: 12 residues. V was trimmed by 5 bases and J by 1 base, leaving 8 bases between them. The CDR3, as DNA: TGTGCCTGGGCGAGGGGGAACACTGAAGCTTTCTTT. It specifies CAWARGNTEAFF.

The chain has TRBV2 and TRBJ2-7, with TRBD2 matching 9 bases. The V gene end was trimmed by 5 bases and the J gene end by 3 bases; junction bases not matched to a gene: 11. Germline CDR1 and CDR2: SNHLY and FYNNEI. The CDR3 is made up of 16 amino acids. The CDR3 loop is CASSSHGGRGGYEQYF. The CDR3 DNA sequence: TGTGCCAGCAGTTCCCACGGCGGGCGGGGGGGCTACGAGCAGTACTTC.

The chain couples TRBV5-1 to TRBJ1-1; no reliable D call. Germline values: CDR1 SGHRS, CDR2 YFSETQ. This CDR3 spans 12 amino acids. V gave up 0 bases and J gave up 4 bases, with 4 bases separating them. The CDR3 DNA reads TGCGCCAGCAGCTTGGGATCCACTGAAGCTTTCTTT. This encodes CASSLGSTEAFF.

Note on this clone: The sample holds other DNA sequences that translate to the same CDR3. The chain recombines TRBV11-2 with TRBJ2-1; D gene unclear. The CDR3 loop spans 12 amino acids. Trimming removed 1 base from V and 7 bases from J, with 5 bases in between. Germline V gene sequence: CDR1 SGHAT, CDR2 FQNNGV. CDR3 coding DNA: TGTGCCAGCAGCTTAGCTGGAAATGAGCAGTTCTTC. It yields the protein CASSLAGNEQFF. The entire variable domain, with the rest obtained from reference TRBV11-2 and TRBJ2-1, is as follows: EAGVAQSPRYKIIEKRQSVAFWCNPISGHATLYWYQQILGQGPKLLIQFQNNGVVDDSQLPKDRFSAERLKGVDSTLKIQPAKLEDSAVYLCASSLAGNEQFFGPGTRLTVL.

For the CDR3, the DNA is TGTGCCAGTAGTATGGGACAGAATAATGAGCAGTTCTTC. The encoded protein is CASSMGQNNEQFF. J is TRBJ2-1 and V is TRBV19; TRBD1 agrees at 7 bases. There are 13 residues in the CDR3. Germline assignment: CDR1 LNHDA and CDR2 SQIVND (reference sequence). Unmatched junction bases numbered 3, after V lost 3 bases and J lost 7 bases.

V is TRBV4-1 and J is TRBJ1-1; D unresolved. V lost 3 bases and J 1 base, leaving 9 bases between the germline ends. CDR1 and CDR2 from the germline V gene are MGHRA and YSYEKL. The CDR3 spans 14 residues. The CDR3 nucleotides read TGCGCCAGCAGCCATGAACCAGAGAACACTGAAGCTTTCTTT. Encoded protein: CASSHEPENTEAFF.

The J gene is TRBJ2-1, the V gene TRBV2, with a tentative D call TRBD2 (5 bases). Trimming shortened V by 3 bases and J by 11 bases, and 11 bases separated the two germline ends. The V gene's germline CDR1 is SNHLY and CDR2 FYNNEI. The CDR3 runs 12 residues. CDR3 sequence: CASSEGGRKQFF. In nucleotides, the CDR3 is TGTGCCAGCAGTGAGGGCGGGCGAAAGCAGTTCTTC.

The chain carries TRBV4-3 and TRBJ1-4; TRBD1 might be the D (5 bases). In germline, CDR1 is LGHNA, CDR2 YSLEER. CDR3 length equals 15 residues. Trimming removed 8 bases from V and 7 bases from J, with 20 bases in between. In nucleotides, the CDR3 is TGCGCCAGCGCCATTTATAAGGGAGGGGTTGAAAAACTGTTTTTT. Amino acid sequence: CASAIYKGGVEKLFF.

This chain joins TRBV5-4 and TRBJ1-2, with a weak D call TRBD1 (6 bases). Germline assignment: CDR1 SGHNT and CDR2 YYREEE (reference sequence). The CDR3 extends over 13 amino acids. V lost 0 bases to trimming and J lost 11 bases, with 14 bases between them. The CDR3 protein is CASSLARQGRYTF. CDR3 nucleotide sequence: TGTGCCAGCAGCTTGGCCAGGCAGGGGAGGTACACCTTC.

CDR3 sequence reads: CASSLIETQYF. CDR3 coding DNA: TGTGCCAGCAGCTTAATAGAGACCCAGTACTTC. This rearrangement joins TRBV7-9 to TRBJ2-5; D not certain. V dropped 2 bases and J dropped 4 bases, with 2 bases sitting between them. CDR3 length: 11 residues. CDR1 is SEHNR, CDR2 FQNEAQ, per germline (reference sequence).

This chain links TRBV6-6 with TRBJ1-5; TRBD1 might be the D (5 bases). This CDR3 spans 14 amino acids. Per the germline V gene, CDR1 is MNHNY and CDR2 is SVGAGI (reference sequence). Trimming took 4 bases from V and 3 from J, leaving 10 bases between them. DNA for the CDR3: TGTGCCAGCAGTTTCGACAGTTTCAATCAGCCCCAGCATTTT. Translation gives CASSFDSFNQPQHF.

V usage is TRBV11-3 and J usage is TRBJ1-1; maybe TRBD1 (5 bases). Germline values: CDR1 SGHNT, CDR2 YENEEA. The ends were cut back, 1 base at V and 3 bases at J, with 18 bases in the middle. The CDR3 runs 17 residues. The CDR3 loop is CASSLGTRILEDTEAFF. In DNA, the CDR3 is TGTGCCAGCAGCTTAGGGACACGCATCCTGGAGGACACTGAAGCTTTCTTT.

CDR3 DNA: TGTGCCAGCATGACCCCGGGGCAGGGCAATCAGCCCCAGCATTTT. Translating gives CASMTPGQGNQPQHF. The chain uses TRBV6-6 and TRBJ1-5; the D gene is possibly TRBD1 (5 bases). Between the trimmed V and J ends, which lost 7 bases and 2 bases, there was a span of 15 bases. This CDR3 has 15 residues. Germline V CDR1 and CDR2: MNHNY, SVGAGI (reference sequence).

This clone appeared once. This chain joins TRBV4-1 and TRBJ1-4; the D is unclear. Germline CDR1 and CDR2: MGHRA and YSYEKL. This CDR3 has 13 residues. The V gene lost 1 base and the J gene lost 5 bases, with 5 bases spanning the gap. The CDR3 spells CASSQGLNEKLFF. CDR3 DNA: TGCGCCAGCAGCCAAGGTTTAAATGAAAAACTGTTTTTT.

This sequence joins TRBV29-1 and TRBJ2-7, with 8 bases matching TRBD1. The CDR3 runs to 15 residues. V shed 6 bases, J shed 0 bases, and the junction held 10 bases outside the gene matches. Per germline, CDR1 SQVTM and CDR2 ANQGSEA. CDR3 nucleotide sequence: TGCAGCGTAGAGAAGACAGGGGCCAGCTCCTACGAGCAGTACTTC. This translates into CSVEKTGASSYEQYF.

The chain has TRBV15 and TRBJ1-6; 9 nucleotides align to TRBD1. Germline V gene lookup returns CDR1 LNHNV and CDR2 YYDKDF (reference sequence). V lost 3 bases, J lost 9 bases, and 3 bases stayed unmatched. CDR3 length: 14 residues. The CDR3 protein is CATSRDRGSSPLHF. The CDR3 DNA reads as TGTGCCACCAGCAGGGACAGGGGAAGTTCACCCCTCCACTTT.

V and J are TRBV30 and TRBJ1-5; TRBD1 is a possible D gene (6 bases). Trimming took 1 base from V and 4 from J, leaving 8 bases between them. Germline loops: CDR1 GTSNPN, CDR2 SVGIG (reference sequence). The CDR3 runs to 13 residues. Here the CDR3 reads CAWSEQGNQPQHF. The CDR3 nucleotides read TGTGCCTGGAGTGAACAGGGAAATCAGCCCCAGCATTTT.

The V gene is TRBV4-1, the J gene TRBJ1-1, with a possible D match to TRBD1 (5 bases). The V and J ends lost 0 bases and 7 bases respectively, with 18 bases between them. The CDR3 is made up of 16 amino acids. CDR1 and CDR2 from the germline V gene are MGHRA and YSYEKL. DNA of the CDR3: TGCGCCAGCAGCCAAGAGGGAGCGCGGGCGAGGGGTGAAGCTTTCTTT. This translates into CASSQEGARARGEAFF.

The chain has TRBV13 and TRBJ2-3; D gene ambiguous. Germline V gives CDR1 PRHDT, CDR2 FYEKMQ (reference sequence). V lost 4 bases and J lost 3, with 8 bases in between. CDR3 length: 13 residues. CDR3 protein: CASSSGVTDTQYF. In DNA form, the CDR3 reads TGTGCCAGCAGCTCTGGTGTGACAGATACGCAGTATTTT.

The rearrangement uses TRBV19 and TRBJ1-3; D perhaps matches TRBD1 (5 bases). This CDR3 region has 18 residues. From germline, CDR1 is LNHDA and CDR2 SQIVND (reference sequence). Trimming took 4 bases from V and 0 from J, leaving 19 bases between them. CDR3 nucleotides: TGTGCCAGTAGTACCTTCGGGCGGGGCAGGCGCTCTGGAAACACCATATATTTT. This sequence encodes CASSTFGRGRRSGNTIYF.

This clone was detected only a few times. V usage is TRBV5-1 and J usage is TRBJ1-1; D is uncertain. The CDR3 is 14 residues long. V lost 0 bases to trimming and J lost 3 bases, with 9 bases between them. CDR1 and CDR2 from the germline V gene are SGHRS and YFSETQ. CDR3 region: CASSLGHRDTEAFF. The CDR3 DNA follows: TGCGCCAGCAGCTTGGGGCACCGGGACACTGAAGCTTTCTTT.

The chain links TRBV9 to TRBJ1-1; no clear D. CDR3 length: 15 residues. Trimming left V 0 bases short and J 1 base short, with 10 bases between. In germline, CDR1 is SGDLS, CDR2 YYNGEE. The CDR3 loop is CASSVDTESNTEAFF. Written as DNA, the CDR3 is TGTGCCAGCAGCGTAGATACGGAGTCGAACACTGAAGCTTTCTTT.

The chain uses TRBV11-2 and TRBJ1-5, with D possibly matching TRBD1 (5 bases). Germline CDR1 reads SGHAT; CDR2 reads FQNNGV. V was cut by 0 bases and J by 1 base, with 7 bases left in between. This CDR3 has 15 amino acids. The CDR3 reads CASSLDAGSNQPQHF. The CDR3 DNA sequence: TGTGCCAGCAGCTTAGACGCAGGGAGCAATCAGCCCCAGCATTTT.

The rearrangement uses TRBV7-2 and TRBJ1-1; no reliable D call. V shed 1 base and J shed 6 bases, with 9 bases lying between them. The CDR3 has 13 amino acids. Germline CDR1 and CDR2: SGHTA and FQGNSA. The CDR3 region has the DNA TGTGCCAGCAGCTTAGTAAGGGAGGCTGAAGCTTTCTTT. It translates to CASSLVREAEAFF.